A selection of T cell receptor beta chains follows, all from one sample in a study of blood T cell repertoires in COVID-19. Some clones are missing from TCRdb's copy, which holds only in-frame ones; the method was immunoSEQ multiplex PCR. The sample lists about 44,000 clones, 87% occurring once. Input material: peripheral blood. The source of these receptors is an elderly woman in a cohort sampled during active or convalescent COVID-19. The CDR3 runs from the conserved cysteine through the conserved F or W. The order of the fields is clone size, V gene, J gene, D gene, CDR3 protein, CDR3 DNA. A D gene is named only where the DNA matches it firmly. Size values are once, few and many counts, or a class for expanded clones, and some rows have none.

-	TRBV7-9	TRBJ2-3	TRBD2	CASSQGLAGGQDTQYF	TGTGCCAGCAGCCAGGGACTAGCGGGAGGGCAAGATACGCAGTATTTT
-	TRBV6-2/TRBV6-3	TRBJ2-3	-	CASSPSLEGGGSF	TGTGCCAGCAGTCCATCTCTGGAGGGAGGAGGTTCCTTT
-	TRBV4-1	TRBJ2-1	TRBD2	CASSQGRGLAGEMKQFF	TGCGCCAGCAGCCAAGGAAGGGGACTAGCGGGAGAGATGAAGCAGTTCTTC
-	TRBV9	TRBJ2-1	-	CASSVIADYFYNEQFF	TGTGCCAGCAGCGTTATAGCGGACTACTTCTACAATGAGCAGTTCTTC
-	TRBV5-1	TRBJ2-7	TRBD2	CASSWKSGTSGGAYEQYF	TGCGCCAGCAGCTGGAAATCCGGGACTAGCGGGGGGGCCTACGAGCAGTACTTC
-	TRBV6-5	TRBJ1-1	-	CASSYAGGTEAFF	TGTGCCAGCAGTTACGCGGGGGGCACTGAAGCTTTCTTT
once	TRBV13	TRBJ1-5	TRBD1	CASSLQGGTGPQHF	TGTGCCAGCAGCCTTCAGGGGGGGACAGGGCCCCAGCATTTT
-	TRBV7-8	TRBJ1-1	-	CASSLENRQTAAFF	TGTGCCAGCAGCTTGGAGAATAGGCAGACCGCGGCTTTCTTT
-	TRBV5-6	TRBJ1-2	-	CASSLDRTNYGYTF	TGTGCCAGCAGCTTGGATAGAACTAACTATGGCTACACCTTC
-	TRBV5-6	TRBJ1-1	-	CASRPAGRTEAFF	TGTGCCAGCAGGCCCGCAGGGAGGACTGAAGCTTTCTTT
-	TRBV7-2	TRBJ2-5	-	CASSPTSTLQETQYF	TGTGCCAGCAGCCCCACGTCTACCCTCCAAGAGACCCAGTACTTC
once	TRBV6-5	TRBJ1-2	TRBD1	CASRRQGVSGYTF	TGTGCCAGCAGACGGCAGGGGGTTAGTGGCTACACCTTC
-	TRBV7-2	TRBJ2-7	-	CASSLARESYEQYF	TGTGCCAGCAGCTTAGCACGGGAATCCTACGAGCAGTACTTC
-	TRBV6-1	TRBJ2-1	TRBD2	CASSDGRSVNEQFF	TGTGCCAGCAGTGACGGGAGGTCTGTCAATGAGCAGTTCTTC
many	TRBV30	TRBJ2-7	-	CAWSVQSYEQYF	TGTGCCTGGAGTGTACAGTCCTACGAGCAGTACTTC
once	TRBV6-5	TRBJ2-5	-	CASSYSRRAGTQYF	TGTGCCAGCAGTTACTCCCGCAGGGCAGGGACCCAGTACTTC
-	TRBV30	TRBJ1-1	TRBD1	CAWSVRTGEAFF	TGTGCCTGGAGTGTAAGGACAGGTGAAGCTTTCTTT
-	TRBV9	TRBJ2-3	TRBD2	CASSVGPGSRGGLDTQYF	TGTGCCAGCAGCGTAGGTCCCGGCTCGCGGGGGGGTTTAGATACGCAGTATTTT
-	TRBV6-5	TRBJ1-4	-	CASSYRSYATNEKLFF	TGTGCCAGCAGTTACCGATCCTATGCAACTAATGAAAAACTGTTTTTT
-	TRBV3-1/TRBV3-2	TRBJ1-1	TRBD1	CASSRLGQGRGTEAFF	TGTGCCAGCAGCCGACTCGGACAGGGTAGAGGCACTGAAGCTTTCTTT
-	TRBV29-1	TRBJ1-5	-	CSVELAGYSNQPQHF	TGCAGCGTTGAATTAGCAGGGTACAGCAATCAGCCCCAGCATTTT
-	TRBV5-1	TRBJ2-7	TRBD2	CASSLAGLAGSSSYEQYF	TGCGCCAGCAGCTTGGCCGGACTAGCGGGATCTTCGTCCTACGAGCAGTACTTC
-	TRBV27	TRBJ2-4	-	CASSFIHPGDTQNIQYF	TGTGCCAGCAGTTTTATTCACCCCGGGGACACCCAAAACATTCAGTACTTC
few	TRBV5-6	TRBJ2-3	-	CASSLAPDTDTQYF	TGTGCCAGCAGCCTGGCCCCAGACACAGATACGCAGTATTTT
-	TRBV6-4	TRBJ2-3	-	CASSDRRGAQYF	TGTGCCAGCAGTGACCGCCGGGGAGCGCAGTATTTT
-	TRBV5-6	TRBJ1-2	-	CASSLTGAYGYTF	TGTGCCAGCAGCCTGACAGGAGCCTATGGCTACACCTTC
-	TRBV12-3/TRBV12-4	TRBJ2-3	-	CASSYSAAPYF	TGTGCCAGCAGTTATAGTGCGGCCCCGTATTTT
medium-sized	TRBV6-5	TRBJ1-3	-	CASSYTRAISGNTIYF	TGTGCCAGCAGTTACACGCGGGCCATCTCTGGAAACACCATATATTTT
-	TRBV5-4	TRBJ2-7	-	CASSLDSTQYF	TGTGCCAGCAGCTTGGATAGCACCCAGTACTTC
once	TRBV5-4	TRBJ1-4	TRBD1	CASSLGGPPTNEKLFF	TGTGCCAGCAGCCTAGGGGGCCCGCCAACTAATGAAAAACTGTTTTTT
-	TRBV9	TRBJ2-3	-	CASSEAGTKVDTQYF	TGTGCCAGCAGCGAAGCGGGCACCAAGGTAGATACGCAGTATTTT
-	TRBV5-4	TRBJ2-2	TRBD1	CASSLTGAGELFF	TGTGCCAGCAGCTTGACAGGGGCGGGGGAGCTGTTTTTT
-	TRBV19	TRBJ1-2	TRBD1	CASSMGRGRVGYTF	TGTGCCAGTAGTATGGGCAGGGGGCGCGTTGGCTACACCTTC
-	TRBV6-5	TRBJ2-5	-	CASSYLETQYF	TGTGCCAGCAGCTATTTGGAGACCCAGTACTTC
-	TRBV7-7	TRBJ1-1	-	CASSLGPMNTEAFF	TGTGCTAGCAGCTTGGGGCCTATGAACACTGAAGCTTTCTTT
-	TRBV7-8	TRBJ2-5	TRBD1	CASSLYTGGQETQYF	TGTGCCAGCAGCTTATATACAGGGGGGCAAGAGACCCAGTACTTC
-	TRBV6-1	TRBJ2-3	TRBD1	CASSEWGQLRPDTQYF	TGTGCCAGCAGTGAATGGGGACAGCTCCGCCCGGATACGCAGTATTTT
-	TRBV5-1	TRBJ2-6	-	CASSSPGHASGANVLTF	TGCGCCAGCAGCTCACCGGGACACGCTTCTGGGGCCAACGTCCTGACTTTC
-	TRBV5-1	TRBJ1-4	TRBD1	CASSEGTGGSANEKLFF	TGCGCCAGCAGCGAGGGGACAGGGGGCTCAGCTAATGAAAAACTGTTTTTT
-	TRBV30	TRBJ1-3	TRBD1	CAWSGQGVLIGTIYF	TGTGCCTGGAGTGGACAGGGGGTTCTTATCGGCACCATATATTTT